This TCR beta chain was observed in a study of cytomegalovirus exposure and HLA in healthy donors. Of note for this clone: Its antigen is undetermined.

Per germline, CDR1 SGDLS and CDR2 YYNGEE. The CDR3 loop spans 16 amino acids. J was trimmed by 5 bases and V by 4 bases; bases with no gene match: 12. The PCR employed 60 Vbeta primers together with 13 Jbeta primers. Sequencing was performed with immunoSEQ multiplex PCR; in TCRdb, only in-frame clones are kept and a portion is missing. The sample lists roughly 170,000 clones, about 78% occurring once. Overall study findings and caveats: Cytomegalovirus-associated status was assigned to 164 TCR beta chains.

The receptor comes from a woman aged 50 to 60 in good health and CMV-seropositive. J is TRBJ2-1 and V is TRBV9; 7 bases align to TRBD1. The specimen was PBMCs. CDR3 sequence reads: CASSPSGQLSHNEQFF. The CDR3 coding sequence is TGTGCCAGCAGCCCCTCGGGACAGCTGTCTCACAATGAGCAGTTCTTC.